This T cell receptor (beta chain) originates from a study of T cell responses to AZD1222 COVID-19 vaccine. The CDR3 loop spans 15 amino acids. Unmatched junction bases numbered 6, after V lost 1 base and J lost 5 bases. Germline lookup yields CDR1 KGHDR and CDR2 SFDVKD. Overall study results and limits: Every sample of the repertoires postdated the peak T cell response. Only a handful of AZD1222 recipients were seropositive at baseline. Clonal diversity was possibly underestimated, and white British individuals and females predominated among donors.

As concerns this clone: Its antigen is currently unknown.

Profiled with immunoSEQ multiplex PCR; TCRdb holds only in-frame clones, not every one. The sample has more than 95,000 clones, more than 70% seen once. Pooling covered second doses at about 4 or about 12 weeks. This clonotype was sampled from an adult who received the AZD1222 COVID-19 vaccine. Here the sequenced sample was peripheral blood, taken 28 days after the second AZD1222 dose. The chain is built from TRBV24-1 and TRBJ1-2; TRBD1 matches at 7 bases. CDR3 sequence (DNA): TGTGCCACCAGTGATTTTGCGCAGGGGGATTATGGCTACACCTTC. Protein sequence: CATSDFAQGDYGYTF.